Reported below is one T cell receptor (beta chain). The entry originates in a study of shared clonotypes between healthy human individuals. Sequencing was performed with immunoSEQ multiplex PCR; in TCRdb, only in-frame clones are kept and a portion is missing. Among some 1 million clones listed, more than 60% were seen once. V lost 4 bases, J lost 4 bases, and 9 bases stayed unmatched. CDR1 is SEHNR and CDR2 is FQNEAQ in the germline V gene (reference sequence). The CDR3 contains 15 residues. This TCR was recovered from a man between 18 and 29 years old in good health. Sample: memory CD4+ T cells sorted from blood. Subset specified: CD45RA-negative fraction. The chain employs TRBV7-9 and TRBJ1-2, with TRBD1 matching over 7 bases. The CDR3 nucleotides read TGTGCCAGCAGCTCACTGGAGGGGGCCGGCTATGGCTACACCTTC. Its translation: CASSSLEGAGYGYTF.